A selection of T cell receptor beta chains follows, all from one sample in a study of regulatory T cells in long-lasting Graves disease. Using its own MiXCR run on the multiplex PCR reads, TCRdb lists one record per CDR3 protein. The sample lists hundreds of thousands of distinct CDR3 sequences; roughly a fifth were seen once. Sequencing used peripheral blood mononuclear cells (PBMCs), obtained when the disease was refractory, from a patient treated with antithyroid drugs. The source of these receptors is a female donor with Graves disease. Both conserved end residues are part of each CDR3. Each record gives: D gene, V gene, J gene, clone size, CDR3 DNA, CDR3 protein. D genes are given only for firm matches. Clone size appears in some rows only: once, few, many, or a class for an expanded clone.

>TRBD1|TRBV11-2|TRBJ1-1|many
TGTGCCAGCAGCTTAGCCCAGGGGGCAGTGGGTGAAGCTTTCTTT
CASSLAQGAVGEAFF
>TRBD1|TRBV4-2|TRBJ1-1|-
TGTGCCAGCAGCCACCCAGGGGGAAACACTGAAGCTTTCTTT
CASSHPGGNTEAFF
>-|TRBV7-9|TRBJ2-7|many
TGTGCCAGCAGCTCCAGGGTTGCCTACGAGCAGTACTTC
CASSSRVAYEQYF
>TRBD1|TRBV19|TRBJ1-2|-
TGTGCCAGTAGTTCGGACAGGGGGCGTGATGGCTACACCTTC
CASSSDRGRDGYTF
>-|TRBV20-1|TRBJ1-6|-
TGCAGTGCCCCCTCATGGGGGCTGAATTCACCCCTCCACTTT
CSAPSWGLNSPLHF
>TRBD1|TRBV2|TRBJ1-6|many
TGTGCCAGCAAAGGGACAGGGGATTCACCCCTCCACTTT
CASKGTGDSPLHF
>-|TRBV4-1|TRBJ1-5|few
TGCGCCAGCAGTCAACCGGGGAGCTATCAGCCCCAGCATTTT
CASSQPGSYQPQHF
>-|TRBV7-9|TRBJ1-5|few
TGTGCCAGCAGCTTCACAGGGTCAAGTCAGCCCCAGCATTTT
CASSFTGSSQPQHF
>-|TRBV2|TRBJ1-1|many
TGTGCCAGCAGTTTAGCCAGGCAGAACACTGAAGCTTTCTTT
CASSLARQNTEAFF
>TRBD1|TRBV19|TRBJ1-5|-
TGTGCCAGCCCTATCGACAGGGGAGGCGGCAATCAGCCCCAGCATTTT
CASPIDRGGGNQPQHF